Listed here are 28 T cell receptor beta chains from one sample, sequenced in a study of cytomegalovirus exposure and HLA in healthy donors. PCR was performed using 60 Vbeta and 13 Jbeta primers. Data came from immunoSEQ multiplex PCR; TCRdb stores just in-frame clones and leaves some out. The table includes roughly 130,000 clones, around 77% detected once. Sequencing used PBMCs. All receptors come from a man aged 18 to 35 in good health and CMV-seronegative.

The table lists this clone with a few counts. V and J are TRBV7-9 and TRBJ1-4, with D possibly matching TRBD1 (5 bases). Trimming removed 5 bases from V and 16 bases from J, with 23 bases in between. The CDR3 is 14 amino acids. CDR1 and CDR2 (germline): SEHNR, FQNEAQ (reference sequence). CDR3 DNA: TGTGCCAGCAGCCGTGTCGATGGCCTACAGGTCGAGTTTTTT. Translating gives CASSRVDGLQVEFF.

The rearrangement links TRBV9 to TRBJ2-2, with D possibly matching TRBD1 (6 bases). Germline V lookup: CDR1 SGDLS, CDR2 YYNGEE. V was cut by 5 bases and J by 6 bases, with 20 bases left in between. This CDR3 region has 16 residues. DNA of the CDR3: TGTGCCAGCAGTTCACAGGGATGGGTTAGTGCCGGGGAGCTGTTTTTT. It codes for CASSSQGWVSAGELFF.

In its sample, this clone was seen a few times. The chain recombines TRBV6-6 with TRBJ2-7, with 7 bases identical to TRBD1. CDR1 and CDR2 (germline): MNHNY, SVGAGI (reference sequence). Trimming at V came to 2 bases and at J to 1 base, leaving 2 bases not matched to a gene. This CDR3 is built from 14 residues. The CDR3 reads CASSYPRGSYEQYF. CDR3 nucleotide sequence: TGTGCCAGCAGTTACCCCAGGGGGTCCTACGAGCAGTACTTC.

The rearrangement uses TRBV7-8 and TRBJ2-7, with D perhaps matching TRBD1 (5 bases). Between the trimmed V and J ends, which lost 6 bases and 2 bases, there was a span of 14 bases. Per germline, CDR1 SGHVS and CDR2 FQNEAQ. The length of the CDR3 is 14 residues. The CDR3 is CASSQTEYPYEQYF. The DNA for the CDR3 is TGTGCCAGCAGTCAGACAGAATACCCCTACGAGCAGTACTTC.

The sample holds one count of this clone. The J gene is TRBJ1-1, the V gene TRBV5-4; 7 nucleotides line up with TRBD1. The V gene end was trimmed by 0 bases and the J gene end by 2 bases; junction bases not matched to a gene: 7. Germline CDR1 SGHNT, CDR2 YYREEE (reference sequence). This CDR3 is built from 16 residues. CDR3 DNA sequence: TGTGCCAGCAGCTTGGGACAGGCAGGGGGAAACACTGAAGCTTTCTTT. This gives the protein CASSLGQAGGNTEAFF.

V usage is TRBV18 and J usage is TRBJ2-1; 8 bases fit TRBD1. V lost 1 base and J lost 7; bases outside the gene matches: 9. CDR3 length: 16 amino acids. CDR1 is KGHSH, CDR2 LQKENI, per germline. This CDR3 reads CASSPRKGTGGNEQFF. The CDR3 nucleotides are TGTGCCAGCTCACCACGCAAGGGTACAGGGGGGAATGAGCAGTTCTTC.

CDR3 sequence: CAWSVGGGLNSPLHF. The CDR3 bases are TGTGCCTGGAGTGTAGGCGGGGGCTTGAATTCACCCCTCCACTTT. V usage is TRBV30 and J usage is TRBJ1-6, with D possibly being TRBD1 (6 bases). There are 15 residues in the CDR3. V was trimmed by 0 bases and J by 7 bases, leaving 13 bases between them. Germline V gene data show CDR1 as GTSNPN and CDR2 as SVGIG (reference sequence).

The chain uses TRBV14 and TRBJ1-4; 8 nucleotides align to TRBD1. CDR3 length: 16 residues. Germline trimming cut 4 bases from V and 7 bases from J; bases unmatched to any gene: 11. Germline lookup yields CDR1 SGHDN and CDR2 FVKESK. CDR3 sequence: CASSLLSGTGVEKLFF. Written as DNA, the CDR3 is TGTGCCAGCAGCCTTCTTTCCGGGACAGGCGTTGAAAAACTGTTTTTT.

This sequence joins TRBV5-6 and TRBJ1-2; TRBD1 agrees at 8 bases. V lost 0 bases, J lost 8 bases, and 12 bases stayed unmatched. Germline CDR1 is SGHDT and CDR2 is YYEEEE. This CDR3 has 16 amino acids. The CDR3 DNA reads as TGTGCCAGCAGCTTGGCCGGGACAGGCGGCGTGGGAGGCTACACCTTC. Translation gives CASSLAGTGGVGGYTF. Supplemented by reference TRBV5-6 and TRBJ1-2, the full variable domain reads DAGVTQSPTHLIKTRGQQVTLRCSPKSGHDTVSWYQQALGQGPQFIFQYYEEEERQRGNFPDRFSGHQFPNYSSELNVNALLLGDSALYLCASSLAGTGGVGGYTFGSGTRLTVV.

In this sample, this clone turned up a few times. The chain has TRBV7-9 and TRBJ1-2, with unresolved D. In germline, CDR1 is SEHNR, CDR2 FQNEAQ (reference sequence). The CDR3 consists of 12 residues. Trimming took 0 bases from V and 5 from J, leaving 4 bases between them. The DNA of the CDR3 is TGTGCCAGCAGCTTAGCACATTATGGCTACACCTTC. Its protein product is CASSLAHYGYTF. Using reference TRBV7-9 and TRBJ1-2 for the parts outside the CDR3, the full variable domain is DTGVSQNPRHKITKRGQNVTFRCDPISEHNRLYWYRQTLGQGPEFLTYFQNEAQLEKSRLLSDRFSAERPKGSFSTLEIQRTEQGDSAMYLCASSLAHYGYTFGSGTRLTVV.

In regard to this clone: As the CDR3 is not closed by the conserved phenylalanine or tryptophan, this likely results from a read error. The V and J genes are TRBV7-2 and TRBJ1-1; D not resolved. Trimming took off 1 base at V and 11 bases at J, with 11 bases between the two ends. The CDR3 spans 12 residues. Germline values: CDR1 SGHTA, CDR2 FQGNSA. Here the CDR3 DNA reads TGTGCCAGCAGCTTAGATAGAGGGCGGGCTTTCCTT. Translating it yields CASSLDRGRAFL.

DNA for the CDR3: TGTGCCAGCAGCTCCCGGGACACCAACACCGGGGAGCTGTTTTTT. Its protein product is CASSSRDTNTGELFF. This chain joins TRBV13 and TRBJ2-2, with D possibly matching TRBD1 (6 bases). V lost 4 bases and J lost 2, with 11 bases in between. Germline values: CDR1 PRHDT, CDR2 FYEKMQ (reference sequence). There are 15 residues in the CDR3.

The chain has TRBV9 and TRBJ2-5; TRBD2 matches at 10 bases. The CDR3 length is 17 residues. CDR1 SGDLS and CDR2 YYNGEE come from the germline V gene. J was trimmed by 4 bases and V by 5 bases; bases with no gene match: 14. CDR3 amino acids: CASSPLEAGGRVETQYF. CDR3 DNA: TGTGCCAGCAGTCCCCTCGAAGCGGGGGGGCGCGTAGAGACCCAGTACTTC.

CDR3 DNA sequence: TGTGCCAGCAGCGGGGCAGAGCTGTTTTTT. Its protein is CASSGAELFF. The genes are TRBV9 and TRBJ2-2; D is ambiguous. Germline lookup yields CDR1 SGDLS and CDR2 YYNGEE. The CDR3 spans 10 residues. Deletions cut 3 bases from V and 11 bases from J, with 5 bases between.

This sequence joins TRBV5-8 and TRBJ1-1; possibly TRBD1 for D (5 bases). The length of the CDR3 is 14 residues. The germline V gene encodes CDR1 SGHTS and CDR2 YDEGEE. Trimming removed 4 bases at V and 1 base at J, with 11 bases between. CDR3 sequence (DNA): TGTGCCAGCAGCGTTATGGGGGGGAACACTGAAGCTTTCTTT. Translated: CASSVMGGNTEAFF.

This chain uses TRBV7-3 with TRBJ2-1; maybe TRBD2 (7 bases). Germline-derived CDR1 and CDR2 are SGHTA and FQGTGA. The CDR3 has 15 residues. V was pared by 1 base and J by 12 bases, with 19 bases between. CDR3 DNA sequence: TGTGCCAGCAGCTTAAATCCCGCGGGGGCCCCGGGGCAGTTCTTC. This translates into CASSLNPAGAPGQFF.

This clone has a handful of counts. The V and J genes are TRBV4-3 and TRBJ2-7; 7 bases fit TRBD1. The V gene end was trimmed by 2 bases and the J gene end by 4 bases; junction bases not matched to a gene: 5. The CDR3 runs 14 residues. Germline V gene lookup returns CDR1 LGHNA and CDR2 YSLEER. The CDR3 DNA sequence: TGCGCCAGCAGCCAATGGACAGGAACTTACGAGCAGTACTTC. It encodes CASSQWTGTYEQYF.

The rearrangement links TRBV5-6 to TRBJ1-3; 7 nucleotides line up with TRBD1. From germline, CDR1 is SGHDT and CDR2 YYEEEE. The CDR3 length is 16 residues. The V gene end was trimmed by 4 bases and the J gene end by 0 bases; junction bases not matched to a gene: 7. The CDR3 nucleotides read TGTGCCAGCAGCCCGACCGGGACAGTCTCTGGAAACACCATATATTTT. Its protein is CASSPTGTVSGNTIYF.

This chain links TRBV7-2 with TRBJ1-1; TRBD1 is a possible D gene (5 bases). Trimming took off 7 bases at V and 1 base at J, with 13 bases between the two ends. Germline CDR1 is SGHTA and CDR2 is FQGNSA. The CDR3 contains 14 residues. Here the CDR3 DNA reads TGTGCCAGCATCCGGGGGAGGGAGAACACTGAAGCTTTCTTT. This translates into CASIRGRENTEAFF.

The rearrangement joins TRBV7-9 to TRBJ2-7; 8 nucleotides align to TRBD1. Germline assignment: CDR1 SEHNR and CDR2 FQNEAQ (reference sequence). The CDR3 length is 13 residues. The trim removed 5 bases at V and 5 bases at J, leaving 5 bases unmatched. The CDR3 nucleotides read TGTGCCAGCAGCGGACAGGGAGTCAACGAGCAGTACTTC. Protein sequence: CASSGQGVNEQYF.

The CDR3 here is CSVEGLSSTDTQYF. The CDR3, as DNA: TGCAGCGTTGAAGGACTATCGTCCACAGATACGCAGTATTTT. This sequence joins TRBV29-1 and TRBJ2-3, with D possibly being TRBD2 (5 bases). Between the trimmed V and J ends, which lost 1 base and 2 bases, there was a span of 10 bases. This CDR3 has 14 amino acids. Per germline, CDR1 SQVTM and CDR2 ANQGSEA.

This clone was detected once. Other nucleotide sequences in the sample specify the same CDR3. V usage is TRBV5-1 and J usage is TRBJ2-5, with 9 bases fitting TRBD1. Germline V gives CDR1 SGHRS, CDR2 YFSETQ. V was clipped by 3 bases and J by 5 bases; unmatched bases: 5. The CDR3 is made up of 14 amino acids. CDR3 region: CASSSGQGGETQYF. The CDR3 bases are TGCGCCAGCAGCTCGGGACAGGGAGGGGAGACCCAGTACTTC.

V gene TRBV13 combines with J gene TRBJ2-7; 8 nucleotides line up with TRBD1. This CDR3 contains 14 residues. The J segment lost 4 bases and the V segment lost 5 bases, leaving 7 bases of the junction unmatched. From germline, CDR1 is PRHDT and CDR2 FYEKMQ (reference sequence). The CDR3 DNA reads as TGTGCCAGCAGCGGCGGGACAGGTCAATACGAGCAGTACTTC. This translates into CASSGGTGQYEQYF.

This clone showed up just once. V usage is TRBV6-1 and J usage is TRBJ1-4, with TRBD1 as a possible D gene (6 bases). The CDR3 loop spans 15 amino acids. V gave up 6 bases and J gave up 6 bases, with 17 bases separating them. From germline, CDR1 is MNHNS and CDR2 SASEGT. The CDR3 DNA reads as TGTGCCAGCAGAAGAGCTGGGGCAGGGGATGAAAAACTGTTTTTT. Protein product: CASRRAGAGDEKLFF.

The chain carries TRBV11-2 and TRBJ2-7; D may be TRBD2 (5 bases). V was pared by 0 bases and J by 6 bases, with 9 bases between. There are 13 residues in the CDR3. CDR1 and CDR2 (germline): SGHAT, FQNNGV. As DNA, the CDR3 is TGTGCCAGCAGCTTAGATCGAGGGAGCGAGCAGTACTTC. It translates to CASSLDRGSEQYF.

The V and J genes are TRBV5-1 and TRBJ2-5, with 10 bases lining up with TRBD1. TRBJ2-7 explains the end of the DNA better; the J call may be wrong. Germline V gives CDR1 SGHRS, CDR2 YFSETQ. The CDR3 contains 15 residues. CDR3 in DNA: TGCGCCAGCAGCTTAGGACAGGGGGGTCCCTACGAGCAGTACTTC. It encodes CASSLGQGGPYEQYF.

This clone was detected only once. This chain links TRBV7-3 with TRBJ2-1; 13 bases are a match to TRBD2. The CDR3 runs 15 residues. Per the germline V gene, CDR1 is SGHTA and CDR2 is FQGTGA. V lost 5 bases to trimming and J lost 4 bases; unmatched junction nucleotides: 2. The CDR3 region is CASSATSGGYNEQFF. As DNA, the CDR3 is TGTGCCAGCAGCGCGACTAGCGGGGGGTACAATGAGCAGTTCTTC.

J is TRBJ1-1 and V is TRBV6-5; D uncertain. Trimming removed 5 bases at V and 6 bases at J, with 16 bases between. This CDR3 region has 14 residues. The germline V gene encodes CDR1 MNHEY and CDR2 SVGAGI. The CDR3: CASSQRGGNAEAFF. In nucleotides, the CDR3 is TGTGCCAGCAGTCAGCGGGGAGGCAACGCTGAAGCTTTCTTT.